This T cell receptor (beta chain) was identified during a study of blood T cell repertoires in COVID-19. Overall study: Sites in the United States, Italy and Spain provided acute and convalescent COVID-19 samples.

Sequencing was performed with immunoSEQ multiplex PCR; in TCRdb, only in-frame clones are kept and a portion is missing. The repertoire holds about 160,000 clones, with approximately 87% as singletons. V dropped 8 bases and J dropped 7; count of bases not matched to a gene: 9. CDR1 is SNHLY and CDR2 is FYNNEI in the germline V gene. The CDR3 consists of 14 residues. This TCR was sampled from a woman in her sixties or seventies with COVID-19, enrolled during active disease. Sequencing was done on a sample of peripheral blood. This chain uses TRBV2 with TRBJ2-1; 9 positions agree with TRBD1. Here the CDR3 reads CASGGGQGRNEQFF. CDR3 in DNA: TGTGCCAGCGGGGGAGGACAGGGGAGAAATGAGCAGTTCTTC.